The rows below give T cell receptor beta chains drawn from one sample of a study of cytomegalovirus exposure and HLA in healthy donors. Method: immunoSEQ multiplex PCR; TCRdb's copy keeps in-frame clones and lacks some. The sample table sets out 140,000 to 150,000 clones. Material for sequencing was PBMCs. Source of these receptors: a woman in her forties or fifties in good health and CMV-seronegative. Both conserved end residues are part of each CDR3. A D gene is named only where the DNA matches it firmly.

TRBJ1-3 - TRBV30 TGTGCCTGGAGTCGGAGGGAATCTGGAAACACCATATATTTT CAWSRRESGNTIYF
TRBJ2-1 TRBD1 TRBV5-4 TGTGCCAGCAGCCTGGGACAGGGTGGCCACAATGAGCAGTTCTTC CASSLGQGGHNEQFF
TRBJ1-5 - TRBV5-1 TGCGCCAGCAGCTTGACGGGGGGTGGATCCGGTCAGCCCCAGCATTTT CASSLTGGGSGQPQHF
TRBJ2-7 - TRBV4-2 TGTGCCAGCAGCCACGACAGGGAGGCCCACGAGCAGTACTTC CASSHDREAHEQYF
TRBJ1-5 - TRBV30 TGTGCCTGGACCCCGGGGGGGAATCAGCCCCAGCATTTT CAWTPGGNQPQHF
TRBJ1-4 TRBD1 TRBV7-3 TGTGCCAGCAGCTTAAGGGCAGGGGGGTTAACTAATGAAAAACTGTTTTTT CASSLRAGGLTNEKLFF
TRBJ2-7 - TRBV7-3 TGTGCCAGCAGCTTTACAGGGTCCTACGAGCAGTACTTC CASSFTGSYEQYF
TRBJ1-4 - TRBV23-1 TGCGCCAGCAGTCAATCTCTATCACAGGGAGGGGGAGAAAAACTGTTTTTT CASSQSLSQGGGEKLFF
TRBJ2-7 TRBD2 TRBV6-1 TGTGCCAGTGGACTAGCGGGGTCCTCCTACGAGCAGTACTTC CASGLAGSSYEQYF
TRBJ2-3 - TRBV4-1 TGCGCCAGCAGCCGAGGTGTACGCACAGATACGCAGTATTTT CASSRGVRTDTQYF
TRBJ2-1 TRBD2 TRBV4-1 TGCGCCAGCAGCCAGACTAGCGGGGGGGATTCCTACAATGAGCAGTTCTTC CASSQTSGGDSYNEQFF
TRBJ1-2 TRBD1 TRBV6-5 TGTGCCAGCGCCCGGACAGGCAACTATGGCTACACCTTC CASARTGNYGYTF
TRBJ1-2 TRBD1 TRBV28 TGTGCCAGCAGTTTGACAGGGAGTTTGCCTAACTATGGCTACACCTTC CASSLTGSLPNYGYTF
TRBJ2-1 TRBD2 TRBV7-9 TGTGCCAGCAACTTGGGGGGGGACTACAATGAGCAGTTCTTC CASNLGGDYNEQFF
TRBJ2-2 TRBD2 TRBV10-3 TGTGCCATCAGTGGCCCCACGGGACTAGCGGGACCGAAGGCCGGGGAGCTGTTTTTT CAISGPTGLAGPKAGELFF
TRBJ1-5 - TRBV4-2 TGTGCCAGCAGCCAAGACGAGGGGGAACAGGGTGTCGCCCAGCCCCAGCATTTT CASSQDEGEQGVAQPQHF
TRBJ2-3 TRBD1 TRBV11-3 TGTGCCAGCAGCTCACGGACAGGACAAGGCACAGATACGCAGTATTTT CASSSRTGQGTDTQYF
TRBJ2-6 - TRBV19 TGTGCCAGTAGTATTAGTAGCTCTGGGGCCAACGTCCTGACTTTC CASSISSSGANVLTF
TRBJ1-2 - TRBV25-1 TGTGCCAGCAGTGGGACGAGTAGGGGAAACTATGGCTACACCTTC CASSGTSRGNYGYTF
TRBJ2-5 TRBD1 TRBV30 TGTGCCTGGAGTTGGGCTTCCGGGGACAGGGGAGGAGAGACCCAGTACTTC CAWSWASGDRGGETQYF
TRBJ1-3 - TRBV28 TGTGCCAGCAAGACCGCCTACGGGTTCTCTGGAAACACCATATATTTT CASKTAYGFSGNTIYF
TRBJ2-2 TRBD2 TRBV9 TGTGCCAGCAGCGTAGCTGGGTGGGCAGCGGGGGGTTTCTCCGGGGAGCTGTTTTTT CASSVAGWAAGGFSGELFF
TRBJ2-1 TRBD1 TRBV25-1 TGTGCCGCCCGGGACAGTCTTTACAATGAGCAGTTCTTC CAARDSLYNEQFF
TRBJ1-5 - TRBV5-5 TGTGCCAGCAGCTTGGAGATGGGCCAGCCCCAGCATTTT CASSLEMGQPQHF
TRBJ2-2 TRBD2 TRBV27 TGTGCCAGCACGGTACTAGCGGGAGTCGACACCGGGGAGCTGTTTTTT CASTVLAGVDTGELFF
TRBJ1-6 - TRBV4-2 TGTGCCAGCAGTCATTGGGGTCCGGGGGATAATTCACCCCTCCACTTT CASSHWGPGDNSPLHF
TRBJ2-2 TRBD1 TRBV19 TGTGCCAGTAGACGCCCGGGACAGGGGAATACTGGGGAGCTGTTTTTT CASRRPGQGNTGELFF
TRBJ1-2 - TRBV5-8 TGTGCCAGCAGCTTGGCCCGAGTCAGGTTAAACTATGGCTACACCTTC CASSLARVRLNYGYTF
TRBJ2-6 - TRBV16 TGTGCCAGCAGCCAAGGTGGTACAGGGGCCAACGTCCTGACTTTC CASSQGGTGANVLTF
TRBJ2-3 TRBD2 TRBV9 TGTGCCACCTGTCAAGCGGGATGCCCGACAGATACGCAGTATTTT CATCQAGCPTDTQYF
TRBJ2-1 TRBD2 TRBV27 TGTGCCAGCAGTTCACGGACAGCTAGCGGGGGCTCCTACAATGAGCAGTTCTTC CASSSRTASGGSYNEQFF
TRBJ1-1 - TRBV13 TGTGCCAGCAGCCGAGCTGCGGATAAAGCTTTCTTT CASSRAADKAFF
TRBJ2-1 TRBD2 TRBV9 TGTGCCAGCAGCGTAGGGGCTAGCGGGGGGGCTTTACTTTTCAATGAGCAGTTCTTC CASSVGASGGALLFNEQFF
TRBJ2-3 - TRBV7-2 TGTGCCAGCAGCCGCCAGGGACAAAGCACAGATACGCAGTATTTT CASSRQGQSTDTQYF
TRBJ2-5 TRBD2 TRBV6-1 TGTGCCAGCAGTGAAGGAAGTACTAGCGGGACCCTCTGGGAGACCCAGTACTTC CASSEGSTSGTLWETQYF
TRBJ1-5 - TRBV19 TGTGCCAGTAGTAGTTTGGGGGACACAGAGGAGCCCCAGCATTTT CASSSLGDTEEPQHF
TRBJ2-1 - TRBV5-1 TGCGCCAGCAGCTTGGGAACAGGGAGCTCCTACAATGAGCAGTTCTTC CASSLGTGSSYNEQFF
TRBJ1-3 - TRBV5-1 TGCGCCAGCAGCTTGGGGCAGTTAAACACCATATATTTT CASSLGQLNTIYF
TRBJ2-3 - TRBV4-1 TGCGCCAGCAGCCAACCCCTCGTCGCAGATACGCAGTATTTT CASSQPLVADTQYF
TRBJ1-5 - TRBV18 TGTGCCAGCTCACGCGATCAGGGGAATCAGCCCCAGCATTTT CASSRDQGNQPQHF
TRBJ2-7 TRBD2 TRBV6-5 TGTGCCAGCAGTGGCCGACTAGCGGCCTCCTACGAGCAGTACTTC CASSGRLAASYEQYF